One sample yielded the 18 T cell receptor beta chains listed below, sequenced in a study of T-cell memory formation after mild COVID-19. TCRdb itself ran the 5' RACE reads through MiXCR, one entry per CDR3 protein. The data contain about 130,000 distinct CDR3 sequences, less than 6.5% of them singletons. The material sequenced was PBMCs or a T cell subset sorted from them (not recorded which). These receptor sequences come from an adult woman who had mild COVID-19 (a few samples of this study predate the infection). Cell type and time point are not known.

This clonotype was detected a few times. The J gene is TRBJ1-1, the V gene TRBV24-1; 8 bases are shared with TRBD1. Germline V gives CDR1 KGHDR, CDR2 SFDVKD. V was clipped by 3 bases and J by 4 bases; unmatched bases: 6. The CDR3 has 15 amino acids. The CDR3 reads CATSDPRTGSTEAFF. The CDR3 DNA sequence: TGTGCCACCAGTGATCCTCGGACAGGGAGCACTGAAGCTTTCTTT.

This clonotype was counted many times. V gene TRBV11-2 combines with J gene TRBJ2-2, with 7 bases fitting TRBD1. This CDR3 comprises 17 residues. Germline V CDR1 and CDR2: SGHAT, FQNNGV. J was trimmed by 4 bases and V by 2 bases; bases with no gene match: 10. This chain's CDR3 is CASSLSRDRVRTGELFF. The CDR3 bases are TGTGCCAGCAGCTTAAGTCGCGACAGGGTGCGCACCGGGGAGCTGTTTTTT. Full variable domain (missing parts from reference TRBV11-2 and TRBJ2-2): EAGVAQSPRYKIIEKRQSVAFWCNPISGHATLYWYQQILGQGPKLLIQFQNNGVVDDSQLPKDRFSAERLKGVDSTLKIQPAKLEDSAVYLCASSLSRDRVRTGELFFGEGSRLTVL.

This clonotype was detected only a few times. The genes are TRBV5-1 and TRBJ2-1, with TRBD2 identical over 8 bases. Germline V lookup: CDR1 SGHRS, CDR2 YFSETQ. This CDR3 has 16 amino acids. J gave up 7 bases and V 4 bases, and 13 bases lay outside the gene matches. The CDR3 reads CASSRKTSGSYNEQFF. DNA of the CDR3: TGCGCCAGCAGCCGGAAAACTAGCGGTAGTTATAATGAGCAGTTCTTC.

The table lists this clonotype with many counts. The J gene is TRBJ2-3, the V gene TRBV6-5; maybe TRBD1 (6 bases). The germline gives CDR1 MNHEY, CDR2 SVGAGI. The CDR3 covers 16 residues. Trimming took off 4 bases at V and 7 bases at J, with 21 bases between the two ends. In nucleotides, the CDR3 is TGTGCCAGCAGTTCCGCCGGCAGGGGCACAAGAAATACGCAGTATTTT. Its translation is CASSSAGRGTRNTQYF.

This clonotype was seen repeatedly, ten times or more. The V and J genes are TRBV10-3 and TRBJ2-7; TRBD1 agrees at 7 bases. The germline V gene has CDR1 ENHRY and CDR2 SYGVKD. V lost 5 bases and J lost 2; bases outside the gene matches: 6. The CDR3 contains 14 residues. The CDR3 is CAISPQGYPYEQYF. The CDR3 nucleotides read TGTGCCATCAGTCCACAGGGGTACCCCTACGAGCAGTACTTC.

This clonotype has only a few counts. This chain uses TRBV5-1 with TRBJ2-7, with D possibly called TRBD1 or TRBD2 (5 bases each). V lost 3 bases and J lost 6, with 16 bases in between. This CDR3 has 14 residues. Germline CDR1 and CDR2: SGHRS and YFSETQ. The CDR3 here is CASSSGRWLGEQYF. The CDR3, as DNA: TGCGCCAGCAGCTCGGGACGGTGGCTCGGCGAGCAGTACTTC.

There are many counts of this clonotype. The V gene is TRBV20-1, the J gene TRBJ2-3, with 9 nucleotides matching TRBD2. The CDR3 length is 14 residues. From germline, CDR1 is DFQATT and CDR2 SNEGSKA (reference sequence). Trimming cost V 4 bases and J 5 bases; bases outside gene matches: 7. The CDR3 nucleotides read TGCAGTGCTAAGGGCGGGGGGGCCTTAGATACGCAGTATTTT. Translated: CSAKGGGALDTQYF.

This chain connects TRBV7-8 to TRBJ2-7; 8 bases match TRBD2. The CDR3 covers 14 residues. Trimming cost V 3 bases and J 0 bases; bases outside gene matches: 1. Germline V lookup: CDR1 SGHVS, CDR2 FQNEAQ. CDR3 sequence reads: CASSFSGDSYEQYF. Here the CDR3 DNA reads TGTGCCAGCAGCTTTAGCGGGGACTCCTACGAGCAGTACTTC.

This clonotype showed up many times. The chain is built from TRBV20-1 and TRBJ2-3, with no clear D. The CDR3 is 12 residues long. CDR1 and CDR2 from the germline V gene are DFQATT and SNEGSKA (reference sequence). Between the trimmed V and J ends, which lost 0 bases and 4 bases, there was a span of 5 bases. This CDR3 reads CSARDPPDTQYF. The CDR3 nucleotides read TGCAGTGCTAGAGATCCCCCAGATACGCAGTATTTT.

This clonotype was picked up many times. The chain uses TRBV29-1 and TRBJ2-7; 9 bases are shared with TRBD1. The CDR3 is 13 residues long. V shed 8 bases and J 3 bases; nucleotides not matched to a gene: 8. Germline-derived CDR1 and CDR2 are SQVTM and ANQGSEA. The CDR3 loop is CSPCRTGDYEQYF. The CDR3 DNA reads as TGCAGCCCCTGTCGGACAGGGGACTACGAGCAGTACTTC.

This clonotype was seen ten or more times. V gene TRBV20-1 combines with J gene TRBJ2-1; either TRBD1 or TRBD2 may fit D (5 bases each). Trimming pared 0 bases from V and 4 bases from J, leaving 19 bases between. In germline, CDR1 is DFQATT, CDR2 SNEGSKA (reference sequence). This CDR3 has 17 amino acids. Here the CDR3 reads CSARETGTPAPYNEQFF. CDR3 bases: TGCAGTGCTAGAGAGACCGGGACCCCAGCCCCGTACAATGAGCAGTTCTTC.

This chain uses TRBV11-1 with TRBJ2-2; D is unresolved. Trimming pared 1 base from V and 2 bases from J, leaving 11 bases between. CDR1 is SGHAT and CDR2 is FQDESV in the germline V gene (reference sequence). The CDR3 spans 16 residues. CDR3 nucleotide sequence: TGTGCCAGCAGCTTAGGGGCGGCCCCTAACACCGGGGAGCTGTTTTTT. It encodes CASSLGAAPNTGELFF.

The rearrangement uses TRBV24-1 and TRBJ2-7; D possibly corresponds to TRBD1 (6 bases). V gave up 9 bases and J gave up 4 bases, with 9 bases separating them. Per germline, CDR1 KGHDR and CDR2 SFDVKD. The CDR3 is made up of 11 amino acids. The CDR3 loop is CATPGEYEQYF. The CDR3 DNA sequence: TGTGCCACCCCAGGGGAATACGAGCAGTACTTC.

This clonotype was observed a handful of times. This rearrangement joins TRBV29-1 to TRBJ2-3; D remains ambiguous. From germline, CDR1 is SQVTM and CDR2 ANQGSEA. This CDR3 spans 14 amino acids. V dropped 7 bases and J dropped 1 base, with 15 bases sitting between them. The CDR3 reads CSGWATGGTDTQYF. Here the CDR3 DNA reads TGCAGCGGATGGGCGACTGGCGGCACAGATACGCAGTATTTT.

V gene TRBV30 combines with J gene TRBJ1-5; D is possibly TRBD1 (5 bases). CDR1 is GTSNPN, CDR2 SVGIG, per germline (reference sequence). This CDR3 contains 13 residues. Trimming left V 1 base short and J 4 bases short, with 8 bases between. CDR3 sequence reads: CAWSEQGNQPQHF. Here the CDR3 DNA reads TGTGCCTGGAGTGAGCAGGGAAATCAGCCCCAGCATTTT.

This clonotype was counted at least ten times. V is TRBV12-3 or TRBV12-4 and J is TRBJ1-2; D uncertain. V was trimmed by 3 bases and J by 2 bases, leaving 1 base between them. This CDR3 contains 11 residues. CDR3 in amino acids: CASSLNYGYTF. The CDR3 DNA reads as TGTGCCAGCAGTTTGAACTATGGCTACACCTTC.

The chain uses TRBV7-9 and TRBJ2-2; D gene ambiguous. The V end lost 5 bases, the J end lost 0 bases, and 10 bases lay between the germline ends. Germline CDR1 reads SEHNR; CDR2 reads FQNEAQ (reference sequence). The CDR3 totals 15 residues. The CDR3, as DNA: TGTGCCAGCAGCGGACCGGCTGCGAACACCGGGGAGCTGTTTTTT. Protein product: CASSGPAANTGELFF.

The J gene is TRBJ2-3, the V gene TRBV6-5, with 14 positions matching TRBD2. The V and J ends lost 5 bases and 9 bases, in that order; junction bases with no gene match: 7. This CDR3 has 15 amino acids. The germline V gene has CDR1 MNHEY and CDR2 SVGAGI. Written as DNA, the CDR3 is TGTGCCAGCAGTGACCCAGGGACTAGCGGGAGAACGCAGTATTTT. The encoded protein is CASSDPGTSGRTQYF.